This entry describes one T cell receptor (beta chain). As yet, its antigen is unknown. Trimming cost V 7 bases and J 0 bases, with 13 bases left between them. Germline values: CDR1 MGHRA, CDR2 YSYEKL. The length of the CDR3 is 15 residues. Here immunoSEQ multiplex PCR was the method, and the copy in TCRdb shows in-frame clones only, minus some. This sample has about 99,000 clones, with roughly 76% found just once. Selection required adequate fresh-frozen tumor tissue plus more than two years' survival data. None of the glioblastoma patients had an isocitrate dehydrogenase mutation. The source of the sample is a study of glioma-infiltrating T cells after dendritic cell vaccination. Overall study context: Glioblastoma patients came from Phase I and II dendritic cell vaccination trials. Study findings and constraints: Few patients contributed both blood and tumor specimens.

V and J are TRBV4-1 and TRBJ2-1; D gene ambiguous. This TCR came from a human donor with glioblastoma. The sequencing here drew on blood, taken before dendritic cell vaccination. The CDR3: CASTSTGPSYNEQFF. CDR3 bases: TGCGCCAGCACGAGTACGGGTCCCTCCTACAATGAGCAGTTCTTC.